The rows below give T cell receptor beta chains drawn from one sample of a study of breast tumors, draining lymph nodes, adjacent tissues. Each CDR3 protein is one row after TCRdb ran MiXCR on the multiplex PCR reads. The sample lists about 140,000 distinct CDR3 sequences; 32% were seen once. Sequenced: axillary lymph node tissue. These receptors originate from a female donor with breast cancer. Some clones in this sample may be carry-over from other donors' samples. CDR3s include the opening cysteine and the closing phenylalanine or tryptophan. D genes are given only for firm matches. Expanded clones get a size class; other rows say once, few or many, or leave the size out.

v_call	clone_size	d_call	j_call	cdr3_aa	cdr3_nt
TRBV3-1	many	NA	TRBJ2-7	CASSQEGGEPYEQYF	TGTGCCAGCAGCCAAGAAGGAGGGGAGCCCTACGAGCAGTACTTC
TRBV20-1	many	NA	TRBJ1-4	CSARAQATNEKLFF	TGCAGTGCGCGGGCCCAGGCAACTAATGAAAAACTGTTTTTT
TRBV12-3/TRBV12-4	many	NA	TRBJ1-5	CASSRRGGNQPQHF	TGTGCCAGCAGTCGCCGTGGGGGGAATCAGCCCCAGCATTTT
TRBV7-9	many	NA	TRBJ1-2	CASSPPAGRTAGYPF	TGTGCCAGCAGCCCCCCGGCTGGCCGAACTGCTGGCTACCCCTTC
TRBV2	many	NA	TRBJ2-2	CASSEWRDTGELFF	TGTGCCAGCAGTGAATGGAGGGACACCGGGGAGCTGTTTTTT
TRBV20-1	many	NA	TRBJ1-1	CSAGREAFF	TGCAGTGCTGGGCGTGAAGCTTTCTTT
TRBV27	NA	NA	TRBJ1-6	CASKGGEGRGSPLHF	TGTGCCAGCAAAGGAGGCGAGGGACGAGGTTCACCCCTCCACTTT
TRBV29-1	many	NA	TRBJ2-3	CSVEADSSGTQYF	TGCAGCGTTGAAGCAGACTCTTCGGGTACGCAGTATTTT
TRBV2	many	NA	TRBJ1-3	CAIVEGEFSGNTIYF	TGTGCCATCGTAGAAGGGGAGTTCTCTGGAAACACCATATATTTT
TRBV7-9	many	NA	TRBJ1-2	CASSLYLGGYTF	TGTGCCAGCAGCTTATACCTGGGTGGCTACACCTTC
TRBV2	many	NA	TRBJ1-6	CASSEGSNSPLHF	TGTGCCAGCAGTGAGGGTTCTAATTCACCCCTCCACTTT
TRBV5-1	many	TRBD2	TRBJ2-1	CASSSLTSGLGDEQFF	TGCGCCAGCAGCTCTTTGACTAGCGGTTTGGGGGATGAGCAGTTCTTC
TRBV12-3/TRBV12-4	many	NA	TRBJ2-7	CASRPLGAHEQYF	TGTGCCAGCAGACCCCTTGGAGCCCACGAGCAGTACTTC
TRBV5-1	NA	NA	TRBJ1-1	CASSWAGRTEAFF	TGCGCCAGCAGCTGGGCGGGGCGCACTGAAGCTTTCTTT
TRBV5-1	many	NA	TRBJ1-4	CASSLPRGATEGEKLFF	TGCGCCAGCAGCTTACCCCGAGGGGCGACCGAGGGAGAAAAACTGTTTTTT
TRBV10-2	NA	NA	TRBJ1-5	CASSETNQPQHF	TGCGCCAGCAGCGAGACCAATCAGCCCCAGCATTTT
TRBV19	NA	NA	TRBJ1-1	CASSIDSEAFF	TGTGCCAGTAGTATCGACAGTGAAGCTTTCTTT